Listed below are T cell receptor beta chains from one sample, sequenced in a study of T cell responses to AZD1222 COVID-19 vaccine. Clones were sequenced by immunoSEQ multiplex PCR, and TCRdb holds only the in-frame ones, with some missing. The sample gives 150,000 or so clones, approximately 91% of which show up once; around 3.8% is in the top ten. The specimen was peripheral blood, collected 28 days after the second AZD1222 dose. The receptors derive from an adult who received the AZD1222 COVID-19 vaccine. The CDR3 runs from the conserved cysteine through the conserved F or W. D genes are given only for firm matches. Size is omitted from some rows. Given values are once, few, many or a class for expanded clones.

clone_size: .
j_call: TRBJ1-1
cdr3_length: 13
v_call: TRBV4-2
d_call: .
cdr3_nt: TGTGCCAGCAGCCAAGATGGTTGGACTGAAGCTTTCTTT
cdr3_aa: CASSQDGWTEAFF

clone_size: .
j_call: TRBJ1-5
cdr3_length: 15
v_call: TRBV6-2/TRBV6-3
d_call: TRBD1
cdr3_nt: TGTGCCAGCAGTTCGAGGACAGGGGGGAGTCAGCCCCAGCATTTT
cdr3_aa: CASSSRTGGSQPQHF

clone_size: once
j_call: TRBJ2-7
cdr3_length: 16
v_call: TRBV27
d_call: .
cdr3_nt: TGTGCCAGCATCTCAAGGGTCGGTGAGGGGAACCACGAGCAGTACTTC
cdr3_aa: CASISRVGEGNHEQYF

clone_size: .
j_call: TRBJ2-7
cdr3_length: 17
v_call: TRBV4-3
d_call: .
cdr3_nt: TGCGCCAGCAGCCAAGATACCCGCGCCGTGCTCCCCTACGAGCAGTACTTC
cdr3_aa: CASSQDTRAVLPYEQYF

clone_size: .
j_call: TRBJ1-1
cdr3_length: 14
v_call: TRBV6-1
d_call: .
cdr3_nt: TGTGCCAGCAGTGAAGTCGGCAGGAACACTGAAGCTTTCTTT
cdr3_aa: CASSEVGRNTEAFF

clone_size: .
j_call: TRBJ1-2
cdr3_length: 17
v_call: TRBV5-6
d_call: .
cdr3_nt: TGTGCCAGCAGCTCTTACAGGTCGATTAGTCTCTTATATGGCTACACCTTC
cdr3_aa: CASSSYRSISLLYGYTF

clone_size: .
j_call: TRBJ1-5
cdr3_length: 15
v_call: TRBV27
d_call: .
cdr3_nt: TGTGCCAGCAGCTCACAGGGAGGCCTCAATCAGCCCCAGCATTTT
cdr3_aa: CASSSQGGLNQPQHF

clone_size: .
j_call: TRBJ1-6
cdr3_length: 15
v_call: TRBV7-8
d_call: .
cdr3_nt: TGTGCCAGCAGCTTAGGTGCAGGGAGAAATTCACCCCTCCACTTT
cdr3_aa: CASSLGAGRNSPLHF

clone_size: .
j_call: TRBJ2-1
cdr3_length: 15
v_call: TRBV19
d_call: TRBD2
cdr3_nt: TGTGCCAGTACTCCGGGACTAGGAGCCTACAATGAGCAGTTCTTC
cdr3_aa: CASTPGLGAYNEQFF

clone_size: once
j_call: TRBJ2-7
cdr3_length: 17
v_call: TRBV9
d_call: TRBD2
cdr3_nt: TGTGCCAGCAGCGTAGATTTAGCGGGGGGGATCTACGAAAAGCAGTACTTC
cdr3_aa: CASSVDLAGGIYEKQYF

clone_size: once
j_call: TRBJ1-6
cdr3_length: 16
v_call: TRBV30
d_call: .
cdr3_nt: TGTGCCTGGAGGTGGCAGTCGCCCTCCTATAATTCACCCCTCCACTTT
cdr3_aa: CAWRWQSPSYNSPLHF

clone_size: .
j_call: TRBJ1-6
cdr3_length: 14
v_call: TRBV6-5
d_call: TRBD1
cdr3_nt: TGTGCCAGCAGTTACTCACAGGGGGCTTCACCCCTCCACTTT
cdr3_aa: CASSYSQGASPLHF

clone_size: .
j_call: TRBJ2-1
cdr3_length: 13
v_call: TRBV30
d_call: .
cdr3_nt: TGTGCCGCAGAGGGTGTCTCCTACAATGAGCAGTTCTTC
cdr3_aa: CAAEGVSYNEQFF

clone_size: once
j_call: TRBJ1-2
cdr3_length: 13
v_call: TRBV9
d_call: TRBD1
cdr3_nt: TGTGCCAGCAGCGGAACGGGACAGGGGTTATACACCTTC
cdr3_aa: CASSGTGQGLYTF

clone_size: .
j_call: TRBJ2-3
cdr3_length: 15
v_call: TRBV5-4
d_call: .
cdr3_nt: TGTGCCAGCAGCTTGGCGGCCCGGGGAGCAGATACGCAGTATTTT
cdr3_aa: CASSLAARGADTQYF

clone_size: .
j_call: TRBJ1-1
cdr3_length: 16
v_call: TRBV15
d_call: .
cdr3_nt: TGTGCCACCAGCAGAGATCTCGGTGGGCAGAACACTGAAGCTTTCTTT
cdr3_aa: CATSRDLGGQNTEAFF

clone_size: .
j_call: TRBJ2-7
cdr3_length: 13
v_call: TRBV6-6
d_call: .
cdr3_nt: TGTGCCAGCAGCCGAGGAGACTCCTACGAGCAGTACTTC
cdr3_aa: CASSRGDSYEQYF

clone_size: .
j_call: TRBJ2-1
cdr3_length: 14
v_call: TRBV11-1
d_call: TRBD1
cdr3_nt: TGTGCCAGCAGCTTGGACAGGCCCTACAATGAGCAGTTCTTC
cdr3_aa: CASSLDRPYNEQFF

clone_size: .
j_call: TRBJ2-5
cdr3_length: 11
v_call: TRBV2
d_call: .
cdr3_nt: TGTGCCAGCAGCGCACAAGAGACCCAGTACTTC
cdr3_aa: CASSAQETQYF

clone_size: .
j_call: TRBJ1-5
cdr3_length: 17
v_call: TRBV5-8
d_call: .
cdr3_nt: TGTGCCAGCAGCTCGGCCCCGACAGCGAAAAGCGATCAGCCCCAGCATTTT
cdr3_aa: CASSSAPTAKSDQPQHF

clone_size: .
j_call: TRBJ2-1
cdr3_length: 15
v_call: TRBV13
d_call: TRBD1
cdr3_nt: TGTGCCAGCAGCTTAGCATGGACAGGGTACAATGAGCAGTTCTTC
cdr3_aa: CASSLAWTGYNEQFF

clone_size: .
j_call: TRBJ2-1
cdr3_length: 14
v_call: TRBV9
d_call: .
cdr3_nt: TGTGCCAGCAGCGGACCCCCCGAGCAGGGATGGAGATTCTTC
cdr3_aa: CASSGPPEQGWRFF

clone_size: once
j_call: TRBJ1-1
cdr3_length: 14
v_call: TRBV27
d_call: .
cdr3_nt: TGTGCCAGCAGTTTAACATTAGTGAACACTGAAGCTTTCTTT
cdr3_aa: CASSLTLVNTEAFF

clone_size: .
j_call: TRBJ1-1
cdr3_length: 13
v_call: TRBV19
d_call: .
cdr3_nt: TGTGCCAGTAGTAAAAAAGTGGACACTGAAGCTTTCTTT
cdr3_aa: CASSKKVDTEAFF

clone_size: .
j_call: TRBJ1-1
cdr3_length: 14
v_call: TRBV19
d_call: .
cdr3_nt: TGTGCCAGTACCCATTTGGACGGAAACACTGAAGCTTTCTTT
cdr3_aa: CASTHLDGNTEAFF

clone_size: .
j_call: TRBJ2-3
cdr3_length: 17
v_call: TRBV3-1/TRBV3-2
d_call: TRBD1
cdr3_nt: TGTGCCAGCAGCCAAGTTGTGGGACAGGCATTCACAGATACGCAGTATTTT
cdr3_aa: CASSQVVGQAFTDTQYF

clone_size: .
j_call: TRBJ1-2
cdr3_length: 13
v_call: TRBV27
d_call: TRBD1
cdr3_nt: TGTGCCAGCAGTTTTAGACAGGGGGGTGGCTACACCTTC
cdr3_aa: CASSFRQGGGYTF

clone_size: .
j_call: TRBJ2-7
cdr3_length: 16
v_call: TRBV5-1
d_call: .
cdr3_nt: TGCGCCAGCAGCGCGGGACAGCTGGGTGGGACTAGGGAGCAGTACTTC
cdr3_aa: CASSAGQLGGTREQYF

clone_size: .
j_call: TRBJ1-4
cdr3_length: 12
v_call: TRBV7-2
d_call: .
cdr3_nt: TGTGCCAGCAGCTTAAGAGGTGAAAAACTGTTTTTT
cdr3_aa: CASSLRGEKLFF

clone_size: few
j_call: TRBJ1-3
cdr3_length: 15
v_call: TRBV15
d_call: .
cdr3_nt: TGTGCCACCAGCAGGAGGGGGGACTCTGGAAACACCATATATTTT
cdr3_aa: CATSRRGDSGNTIYF

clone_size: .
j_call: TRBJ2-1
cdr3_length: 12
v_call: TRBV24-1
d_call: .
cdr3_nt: TGTGCCACCAGCACCAGCCTCAATGAGCAGTTCTTC
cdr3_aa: CATSTSLNEQFF

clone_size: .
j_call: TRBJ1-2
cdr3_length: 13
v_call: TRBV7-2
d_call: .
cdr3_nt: TGTGCCAGCACCCGCAACGGCGGCTATGGCTACACCTTC
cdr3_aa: CASTRNGGYGYTF